This T cell receptor beta chain was identified in a study of long-term antiretroviral therapy in people with HIV. Every participant gave one or more pre-ART and two or more post-ART PBMC samples. Going into DNA extraction, samples held about 0.85-11 million cryopreserved PBMC. Remarks on this clone: The antigen is undetermined.

Study-level results: Drawn between 2004 and 2017, the blood was possibly obtained under older ART regimens.

Sequencing used immunoSEQ v3.0 at survey level. Sequencing was performed with immunoSEQ multiplex PCR; in TCRdb, only in-frame clones are kept and a portion is missing. The sample has 25,000 to 30,000 clones; 65% to 85% are singletons. The CDR3 length is 16 residues. Germline V gene lookup returns CDR1 LNHNV and CDR2 YYDKDF (reference sequence). V gave up 5 bases and J gave up 9 bases; unmatched junction bases: 10. The chain carries TRBV15 and TRBJ2-5, with TRBD2 matching 15 bases. This clonotype was sampled from a man younger than 40 with HIV. The sample in question was unsorted PBMCs, obtained about 2.7 years after starting antiretroviral therapy. The chain's CDR3 is CATSGGLAGGGVAQYF. The DNA of the CDR3 is TGTGCCACCAGCGGGGGACTAGCGGGGGGCGGGGTGGCCCAGTACTTC.